This TCR beta chain was obtained from a study of blood T cell repertoires in COVID-19. Across the whole study: Whether acute or convalescent, the COVID-19 samples came from the United States, Italy and Spain. T cells, B-cell-depleted T cells, or PBMCs supplied cDNA or gDNA.

Under the authors' procedure: For nucleated cells, counts were estimated from reference gene primer amplification. Here immunoSEQ multiplex PCR was the method, and the copy in TCRdb shows in-frame clones only, minus some. Clone size and V and J calls were adopted from that table, with D and trimming inferred from the DNA. The sample records about 130,000 clones, almost 80% being singletons. The CDR3 consists of 18 residues. Germline CDR1 MNHEY, CDR2 SVGEGT. Between the trimmed V and J ends, which lost 2 bases and 6 bases, there was a span of 24 bases. The source material was peripheral blood. V usage is TRBV6-2 or TRBV6-3 and J usage is TRBJ2-3, with D possibly TRBD2 on 6 matching bases. This clonotype was sampled from a man between 60 and 75 years old who had recovered from COVID-19. The CDR3 loop reads CASSYHRGSGEAQDTQYF. The CDR3 bases are TGTGCCAGCAGTTACCATCGAGGGTCGGGAGAGGCACAGGATACGCAGTATTTT.